These 25 T cell receptor beta chains originate from one sample sequenced in a study of blood T cell repertoires in COVID-19. The method was immunoSEQ multiplex PCR; TCRdb's version includes in-frame clones alone and lacks a portion of them. The data show 95,000 to 150,000 clones, roughly 77% seen once. The sample was peripheral blood. The receptors derive from a man in his sixties with active or convalescent COVID-19.

The rearrangement uses TRBV24-1 and TRBJ2-2, with 7 nucleotides matching TRBD1. The length of the CDR3 is 16 residues. The V gene end was trimmed by 5 bases and the J gene end by 3 bases; junction bases not matched to a gene: 8. Germline CDR1 is KGHDR and CDR2 is SFDVKD. CDR3 sequence (DNA): TGTGCCACCAGTGTCTCCGGGACAGAGGACACCGGGGAGCTGTTTTTT. This translates into CATSVSGTEDTGELFF.

The chain employs TRBV18 and TRBJ2-7; D is ambiguous. This CDR3 comprises 14 residues. Per the germline V gene, CDR1 is KGHSH and CDR2 is LQKENI. V was cut by 0 bases and J by 2 bases, with 8 bases left in between. CDR3 coding DNA: TGTGCCAGCTCACCACCACGAGTGACCTACGAGCAGTACTTC. Its translation: CASSPPRVTYEQYF.

V is TRBV14 and J is TRBJ1-3, with D hard to call. The CDR3 consists of 13 residues. V lost 6 bases and J lost 0, with 6 bases in between. CDR1 is SGHDN, CDR2 FVKESK, per germline. The CDR3 sequence is CASRISSGNTIYF. In DNA, the CDR3 is TGTGCCAGCAGAATTAGCTCTGGAAACACCATATATTTT.

The chain employs TRBV7-2 and TRBJ2-7; D may be TRBD2 (6 bases). The CDR3 is made up of 14 amino acids. Germline-derived CDR1 and CDR2 are SGHTA and FQGNSA. V lost 8 bases and J lost 8, with 22 bases in between. The CDR3 nucleotides read TGTGCCAGCTCAACCGGGACTTACCCTATGAAGCAGTACTTC. Its translation: CASSTGTYPMKQYF.

This clone has just a few counts. This chain joins TRBV10-3 and TRBJ1-1, with 12 nucleotides matching TRBD1. The V segment lost 9 bases and the J segment 5 bases; nucleotides outside the gene matches: 4. Germline assignment: CDR1 ENHRY and CDR2 SYGVKD. The CDR3 totals 13 residues. The CDR3 DNA sequence: TGTGCCATGGGACAGGGGGCGGGAACTGAAGCTTTCTTT. Protein: CAMGQGAGTEAFF.

V is TRBV5-1 and J is TRBJ2-3; TRBD2 is a possible D gene (6 bases). This CDR3 is built from 14 residues. Germline V lookup: CDR1 SGHRS, CDR2 YFSETQ. V was shortened by 6 bases and J by 4 bases, with 15 bases between the two germline ends. As DNA, the CDR3 is TGCGCCAGCAATCCTGGAGGGCCCTCAGATACGCAGTATTTT. Its translation: CASNPGGPSDTQYF. The whole variable domain, remainder taken from reference TRBV5-1 and TRBJ2-3, is KAGVTQTPRYLIKTRGQQVTLSCSPISGHRSVSWYQQTPGQGLQFLFEYFSETQRNKGNFPGRFSGRQFSNSRSEMNVSTLELGDSALYLCASNPGGPSDTQYFGPGTRLTVL.

V usage is TRBV7-8 and J usage is TRBJ1-5; 11 bases fit TRBD1. The J segment lost 2 bases and the V segment lost 3 bases, leaving 3 bases of the junction unmatched. This CDR3 is built from 16 residues. Germline V lookup: CDR1 SGHVS, CDR2 FQNEAQ. In DNA form, the CDR3 reads TGTGCCAGCAGCTTCACGGGACAGGGGGGCAATCAGCCCCAGCATTTT. This encodes CASSFTGQGGNQPQHF.

This clone was detected a few times. The chain recombines TRBV5-8 with TRBJ2-2; D is uncertain. The CDR3 spans 15 residues. Germline-derived CDR1 and CDR2 are SGHTS and YDEGEE. Trimming pared 1 base from V and 3 bases from J, leaving 10 bases between. CDR3 sequence: CASSLNLADTGELFF. The CDR3 coding sequence is TGTGCCAGCAGCTTGAATTTGGCGGACACCGGGGAGCTGTTTTTT.

The chain recombines TRBV5-6 with TRBJ2-5; maybe TRBD1 (6 bases). V lost 4 bases to trimming and J lost 5 bases, with 18 bases between them. In germline, CDR1 is SGHDT, CDR2 YYEEEE. This CDR3 is built from 15 residues. CDR3 in DNA: TGTGCCAGCAGCCAAGGCAGGGGCTTTGGGGAGACCCAGTACTTC. It translates to CASSQGRGFGETQYF.

The genes are TRBV6-5 and TRBJ2-1; D might be TRBD2 (5 bases). Trimming took 6 bases from V and 8 from J, leaving 11 bases between them. The CDR3 loop spans 12 amino acids. Germline V gene sequence: CDR1 MNHEY, CDR2 SVGAGI. Written as DNA, the CDR3 is TGTGCCAGCAGCTACACTAGAGATGAGCAGTTCTTC. It specifies CASSYTRDEQFF.

In its sample, this clone was seen once. The V gene is TRBV7-9, the J gene TRBJ2-7, with D perhaps matching TRBD2 (6 bases). The length of the CDR3 is 13 residues. Trimming took 2 bases from V and 1 from J, leaving 6 bases between them. Germline CDR1 and CDR2: SEHNR and FQNEAQ (reference sequence). CDR3 protein: CASSLRGSYEQYF. DNA for the CDR3: TGTGCCAGCAGCTTACGGGGGTCCTACGAGCAGTACTTC.

V is TRBV4-3 and J is TRBJ2-1; the D is unclear. The V end lost 0 bases, the J end lost 0 bases, and 12 bases lay between the germline ends. Per the germline V gene, CDR1 is LGHNA and CDR2 is YSLEER. This CDR3 has 17 residues. CDR3 protein: CASSQDVAVVSYNEQFF. The DNA for the CDR3 is TGCGCCAGCAGCCAAGATGTTGCGGTCGTCTCCTACAATGAGCAGTTCTTC.

This clone was seen once. J is TRBJ1-5 and V is TRBV6-6; tentatively, D is TRBD1 (5 bases). The V gene lost 7 bases and the J gene lost 2 bases, with 15 bases spanning the gap. The CDR3 runs to 15 residues. In germline, CDR1 is MNHNY, CDR2 SVGAGI (reference sequence). CDR3 in amino acids: CASTRGGNGNQPQHF. CDR3 coding DNA: TGTGCCAGCACCCGGGGGGGGAACGGCAATCAGCCCCAGCATTTT.

This clone has just one count. The chain links TRBV21-1 to TRBJ2-1; the D call TRBD2 from the table was never checked on the DNA. TRBV21-1 counts as a pseudogene. CDR3 size: 11 residues. The CDR3 coding sequence is TGTGCCAGCCAAATTGACTGGCGGCAGTTCTTC. It encodes CASQIDWRQFF.

The CDR3 nucleotides are TGTGCCAGCAGCGTTAGACTCACCGGGGAGCTGTTTTTT. Residues: CASSVRLTGELFF. The rearrangement joins TRBV7-2 to TRBJ2-2; D unclear. Germline CDR1 is SGHTA and CDR2 is FQGNSA. The CDR3 sequence is 13 residues long. The germline V and J ends were trimmed by 5 bases and 4 bases, with 8 bases remaining between them. The full variable domain, completed using reference TRBV7-2 and TRBJ2-2, is GAGVSQSPSNKVTEKGKDVELRCDPISGHTALYWYRQSLGQGLEFLIYFQGNSAPDKSGLPSDRFSAERTGGSVSTLTIQRTQQEDSAVYLCASSVRLTGELFFGEGSRLTVL.

The chain has TRBV6-5 and TRBJ1-2, with D possibly being TRBD1 (5 bases). This CDR3 comprises 12 residues. Germline loops: CDR1 MNHEY, CDR2 SVGAGI. Trimming cost V 8 bases and J 8 bases, with 15 bases left between them. CDR3 loop: CASRDWGLGYTF. The CDR3 DNA reads TGTGCCAGCCGGGACTGGGGGTTGGGCTACACCTTC.

The gene calls are TRBV24-1 and TRBJ2-7; 12 bases agree with TRBD1. With V trimmed by 9 bases and J by 7 bases, 6 bases remained unmatched. This CDR3 is built from 13 residues. CDR1 KGHDR and CDR2 SFDVKD come from the germline V gene. The CDR3 region is CATEGTGGEEQYF. In DNA, the CDR3 is TGTGCCACCGAGGGGACAGGGGGCGAAGAGCAGTACTTC.

The rearrangement uses TRBV29-1 and TRBJ2-2; 16 nucleotides agree with TRBD2. CDR1 and CDR2 (germline): SQVTM, ANQGSEA. The CDR3 sequence is 18 residues long. V lost 3 bases and J lost 6; bases outside the gene matches: 10. CDR3 in amino acids: CSVEGLAGGPGVPGELFF. The CDR3, as DNA: TGCAGCGTTGAGGGACTAGCGGGAGGGCCAGGAGTCCCCGGGGAGCTGTTTTTT.

This chain joins TRBV7-2 and TRBJ1-1; 7 positions match TRBD1. J lost 1 base, V lost 5 bases, and 7 bases had no gene match. The CDR3 is 15 residues long. The germline V gene has CDR1 SGHTA and CDR2 FQGNSA. The CDR3 sequence is CASSLRTGWNTEAFF. The CDR3 nucleotides read TGTGCCAGCAGCCTACGGACAGGCTGGAACACTGAAGCTTTCTTT.

The rearrangement joins TRBV11-2 to TRBJ2-7, with D tentatively TRBD2 (7 bases). Trimming removed 5 bases at V and 7 bases at J, with 21 bases between. The length of the CDR3 is 15 residues. The germline gives CDR1 SGHAT, CDR2 FQNNGV. The CDR3 is CASSLPGAGDGEQYF. The CDR3 bases are TGTGCCAGCAGCCTCCCGGGGGCGGGAGACGGGGAGCAGTACTTC.

V gene TRBV12-3 or TRBV12-4 combines with J gene TRBJ1-5; D remains ambiguous. The CDR3 sequence is 12 residues long. The ends were cut back, 8 bases at V and 3 bases at J, with 8 bases in the middle. The CDR3 nucleotides read TGTGCCAGCGGCAGTGTCAATCAGCCCCAGCATTTT. The encoded protein is CASGSVNQPQHF.

The rearrangement joins TRBV9 to TRBJ2-2; 7 bases align to TRBD1. Germline-derived CDR1 and CDR2 are SGDLS and YYNGEE. The ends lost 4 bases at V and 0 bases at J; junction bases unmatched: 3. The CDR3 extends over 15 amino acids. The CDR3, as DNA: TGTGCCAGCAGCACTCAGGGGGCGAACACCGGGGAGCTGTTTTTT. Translated, it gives CASSTQGANTGELFF.

This clone has just one count. The chain carries TRBV30 and TRBJ1-6, with D hard to call. The ends were cut back, 4 bases at V and 7 bases at J, with 11 bases in the middle. Germline V gene sequence: CDR1 GTSNPN, CDR2 SVGIG (reference sequence). The CDR3 sequence is 13 residues long. The CDR3 protein is CAWTGLRNSPLHF. The CDR3 DNA sequence: TGTGCCTGGACCGGACTCAGGAATTCACCCCTCCACTTT.

The chain employs TRBV6-5 and TRBJ2-7; D might be TRBD2 (5 bases). The CDR3 extends over 14 amino acids. Germline V gene sequence: CDR1 MNHEY, CDR2 SVGAGI. V was pared by 6 bases and J by 0 bases, with 12 bases between. CDR3 DNA: TGTGCCAGCAGCCGAGGGTTTCTCTCCTACGAGCAGTACTTC. Residues: CASSRGFLSYEQYF.

The chain combines TRBV5-6 with TRBJ2-7, with D possibly matching TRBD1 (6 bases). Deletions cut 0 bases from V and 7 bases from J, with 14 bases between. CDR1 and CDR2 from the germline V gene are SGHDT and YYEEEE. CDR3 size: 14 residues. The CDR3 DNA sequence: TGTGCCAGCAGCTTGGCCCGGAGAAGGGGGGAGCAGTACTTC. This codes for CASSLARRRGEQYF.